The next 16 T cell receptor beta chains were all read from a single sample in a study of blood T cell repertoires in COVID-19. The assay was immunoSEQ multiplex PCR, and TCRdb's table has in-frame clones only and misses some. The sample holds about 36,000 clones, around 80% seen once. The sequenced sample was peripheral blood. The source is a man between 65 and 80 years old with acute or convalescent COVID-19.

The rearrangement joins TRBV28 to TRBJ1-1, with a tentative D call TRBD1 (6 bases). The CDR3 spans 12 residues. Between the trimmed V and J ends, which lost 4 bases and 7 bases, there was a span of 10 bases. Germline loops: CDR1 MDHEN, CDR2 SYDVKM. This CDR3 reads CASSSGAFEAFF. The CDR3 DNA sequence: TGTGCCAGCAGTTCAGGGGCTTTTGAAGCTTTCTTT. Complete variable domain (other parts from reference TRBV28 and TRBJ1-1): DVKVTQSSRYLVKRTGEKVFLECVQDMDHENMFWYRQDPGLGLRLIYFSYDVKMKEKGDIPEGYSVSREKKERFSLILESASTNQTSMYLCASSSGAFEAFFGQGTRLTVV.

This chain connects TRBV19 to TRBJ1-5; D perhaps matches TRBD1 (5 bases). The CDR3 spans 15 residues. Trimming stripped 4 bases from V and 0 bases from J, with 10 bases between. The V gene's germline CDR1 is LNHDA and CDR2 SQIVND (reference sequence). The CDR3 DNA reads as TGTGCCAGTAGTAGAGACAGATATAGCAATCAGCCCCAGCATTTT. It specifies CASSRDRYSNQPQHF.

The V gene is TRBV5-1, the J gene TRBJ2-3, with 8 bases matching TRBD2. The CDR3 has 15 residues. V lost 4 bases and J lost 6; bases outside the gene matches: 10. Germline V gene lookup returns CDR1 SGHRS and CDR2 YFSETQ. The CDR3 loop reads CASSALAGEGDTQYF. CDR3 sequence (DNA): TGCGCCAGCAGCGCGCTAGCGGGCGAGGGTGATACGCAGTATTTT.

The V gene is TRBV25-1, the J gene TRBJ2-1; D gene uncertain. The CDR3 contains 18 residues. The V gene's germline CDR1 is MGHDK and CDR2 SYGVNS. V gave up 6 bases and J gave up 0 bases, with 21 bases separating them. This CDR3 reads CASSGFRGGLSSYNEQFF. Here the CDR3 DNA reads TGTGCCAGCAGCGGGTTTAGAGGCGGATTGAGCTCCTACAATGAGCAGTTCTTC.

This clone was recorded only once. The chain uses TRBV27 and TRBJ2-2; D possibly corresponds to TRBD1 (6 bases). Germline loops: CDR1 MNHEY, CDR2 SMNVEV (reference sequence). The CDR3 sequence is 15 residues long. V lost 3 bases to trimming and J lost 4 bases, with 12 bases between them. CDR3 sequence: CASSFGDTVTGELFF. As DNA, the CDR3 is TGTGCCAGCAGTTTTGGGGACACAGTCACCGGGGAGCTGTTTTTT.

The V gene is TRBV14, the J gene TRBJ1-1; D is undetermined. Germline assignment: CDR1 SGHDN and CDR2 FVKESK. CDR3 length: 14 residues. Trimming shortened V by 4 bases and J by 1 base, and 10 bases separated the two germline ends. CDR3 in amino acids: CASSLSPRNTEAFF. CDR3 DNA sequence: TGTGCCAGCAGCCTAAGCCCCCGGAACACTGAAGCTTTCTTT. Drawing the rest from reference TRBV14 and TRBJ1-1, the complete variable domain is EAGVTQFPSHSVIEKGQTVTLRCDPISGHDNLYWYRRVMGKEIKFLLHFVKESKQDESGMPNNRFLAERTGGTYSTLKVQPAELEDSGVYFCASSLSPRNTEAFFGQGTRLTVV.

The chain carries TRBV30 and TRBJ1-2, with TRBD1 matching 9 bases. CDR1 GTSNPN and CDR2 SVGIG come from the germline V gene (reference sequence). The ends lost 3 bases at V and 4 bases at J; junction bases unmatched: 6. The CDR3 has 14 amino acids. The chain's CDR3 is CAWRVQTGGYGYTF. CDR3 DNA sequence: TGTGCCTGGAGGGTACAGACAGGGGGCTATGGCTACACCTTC.

The rearrangement joins TRBV19 to TRBJ2-7; D is ambiguous. CDR1 LNHDA and CDR2 SQIVND come from the germline V gene (reference sequence). The CDR3 is 13 amino acids. V lost 7 bases to trimming and J lost 3 bases, with 13 bases between them. DNA of the CDR3: TGTGCCAGTACCAACCCGGGTAACTACGAGCAGTACTTC. Residues: CASTNPGNYEQYF.

This clone was counted a single time. The chain carries TRBV18 and TRBJ2-6; 9 nucleotides agree with TRBD1. There are 17 residues in the CDR3. Trimming took 6 bases from V and 1 from J; bases not matched to a gene: 7. Germline V CDR1 and CDR2: KGHSH, LQKENI. In DNA, the CDR3 is TGTGCCAGCTCCCAACAGGGGGCGTCATCTGGGGCCAACGTCCTGACTTTC. Translation: CASSQQGASSGANVLTF.

This sequence joins TRBV10-2 and TRBJ1-1; maybe TRBD1 (5 bases). V lost 7 bases and J 0 bases, leaving 12 bases between the germline ends. Germline V gene sequence: CDR1 WSHSY, CDR2 SAAADI. The CDR3 loop spans 14 amino acids. The CDR3 loop is CASTPGLVNTEAFF. CDR3 nucleotide sequence: TGCGCCAGCACCCCGGGACTGGTGAACACTGAAGCTTTCTTT.

This clone has a handful of counts. The chain uses TRBV15 and TRBJ2-5, with D possibly matching TRBD1 (5 bases). Trimming shortened V by 0 bases and J by 4 bases, and 15 bases separated the two germline ends. Germline assignment: CDR1 LNHNV and CDR2 YYDKDF (reference sequence). This CDR3 region has 16 residues. The CDR3 sequence: CATSRDRPGQGETQYF. The DNA of the CDR3 is TGTGCCACCAGCAGAGATCGCCCGGGCCAGGGAGAGACCCAGTACTTC.

This clone was found once. This chain joins TRBV6-5 and TRBJ1-2; 9 bases line up with TRBD1. CDR1 and CDR2 from the germline V gene are MNHEY and SVGAGI. This CDR3 is 15 amino acids long. V lost 2 bases and J lost 7; bases outside the gene matches: 8. DNA of the CDR3: TGTGCCAGCAGTTACCCCGGGACAGGGATTAGTGGCTACACCTTC. It yields the protein CASSYPGTGISGYTF.

The chain combines TRBV5-1 with TRBJ2-7, with TRBD1 as a possible D gene (6 bases). Trimming took 3 bases from V and 3 from J, leaving 25 bases between them. Germline V gene lookup returns CDR1 SGHRS and CDR2 YFSETQ. The CDR3 has 18 residues. CDR3 region: CASSSETPGVKRDYEQYF. DNA for the CDR3: TGCGCCAGCAGCTCCGAGACACCAGGGGTGAAAAGGGACTACGAGCAGTACTTC.

This clone was seen a few times. The gene calls are TRBV7-8 and TRBJ2-3, with 11 bases lining up with TRBD2. This CDR3 is built from 15 residues. The V gene end was trimmed by 5 bases and the J gene end by 3 bases; junction bases not matched to a gene: 4. In germline, CDR1 is SGHVS, CDR2 FQNEAQ. The CDR3 sequence is CASSLGLAVTDTQYF. The DNA for the CDR3 is TGTGCCAGCAGCCTGGGACTAGCGGTAACAGATACGCAGTATTTT.

This clone was observed a handful of times. The chain couples TRBV5-4 to TRBJ1-3; 8 bases line up with TRBD1. This CDR3 has 16 amino acids. Germline values: CDR1 SGHNT, CDR2 YYREEE (reference sequence). V trimming: 4 bases; J trimming: 0 bases; junction bases outside the gene matches: 6. CDR3 sequence: CASSLDRAVSGNTIYF. The DNA for the CDR3 is TGTGCCAGCAGCCTGGACAGGGCGGTCTCTGGAAACACCATATATTTT. Using reference TRBV5-4 and TRBJ1-3 for the parts outside the CDR3, the full variable domain is ETGVTQSPTHLIKTRGQQVTLRCSSQSGHNTVSWYQQALGQGPQFIFQYYREEENGRGNFPPRFSGLQFPNYSSELNVNALELDDSALYLCASSLDRAVSGNTIYFGEGSWLTVV.

The chain is built from TRBV28 and TRBJ1-5; TRBD1 aligns across 11 bases. The germline V gene encodes CDR1 MDHEN and CDR2 SYDVKM. V dropped 5 bases and J dropped 8; count of bases not matched to a gene: 8. The CDR3 is 15 residues long. Written as DNA, the CDR3 is TGTGCCAGCAGTACCCACGGGACAGGGGGGAAGCCCCAGCATTTT. It yields the protein CASSTHGTGGKPQHF.